This T cell receptor beta chain emerged from a study of PD-1 blockade in classical Hodgkin lymphoma (dated by TCRdb to 2018 to 2021). Turning to the overall study: Nivolumab dosing was 3 mg/kg intravenously every 2 weeks, continuing until either disease progression or unacceptable toxicity. To define a peripheral blood immune signature of response to PD-1 blockade in classical Hodgkin lymphoma, the study combined TCR beta sequencing with CyTOF. The paper's findings and limits, for the study overall: Baseline TCR diversity was reported to be lower in newly diagnosed patients than in healthy donors, and even lower in relapsed/refractory patients. A significant rise by C4D1 was seen in CD4+ but not CD8+ TCR diversity (p=0.0027 vs p=0.16), with the rise being most apparent in complete responders (p=0.02). Among trial patients, those achieving complete response had baseline diversity similar to that of newly diagnosed patients, while diversity was significantly lower in partial responders and progressors. The study was limited to a single clinical trial cohort, and causes of repertoire differences, possibly disease activity or prior therapy, remained undefined. Lower diversity was seen in patients whose nivolumab began less than 1 year after ASCT, and these patients were left out of later analyses so that immune reconstitution would not confound the results.

Genomic DNA was extracted with the Qiagen DNeasy kit from unsorted PBMCs and from negatively selected CD4+ and CD8+ fractions. TCR beta CDR3 regions were subjected to amplification by immunoSEQ multiplex PCR with primers that anneal to V and J segments. A synthetic immune receptor repertoire was used to minimize amplification bias, and any residual bias was removed computationally once sequencing was done. Processing in the source paper ran as follows. Repertoire diversity was quantified as the Shannon entropy index using custom Python scripts. The unsorted, CD4+ and CD8+ repertoires were each analyzed separately, with the exception of combined analyses, where CD4+ and CD8+ sequences were merged in silico. Clonal expansion was defined as a frequency increase of at least 2-fold after treatment compared with C1D1, and clones undetected at baseline were assigned a pseudocount of 0.5. Singleton clones were defined as clones with 0 or 1 copy at C1D1, and non-singleton clones were defined as clones with 2 or more copies. Clones expanded in unsorted samples were labelled as CD4+, CD8+ or unknown by matching protein sequences in sorted samples from the same patient. Wilcoxon tests on paired samples were used to test changes in diversity from C1D1 to C4D1. Held by TCRdb, this immuneACCESS table contains in-frame sequences only and omits some clones. Under half of the omission traces to an unresolved V gene where checked; the cause of the rest is unknown. D and trimming were read from the DNA, whereas the V and J calls and clone size are those reported in that table. In this sample the table shows 90,000 to 110,000 clones, about nine tenths of which occur a single time. Together, the top ten hold over 15% of the sample.

Taken with the paper, the label for time point translates to: cycle 4 day 1 (C4D1), after six to seven weeks of nivolumab. Every trial patient had relapsed following autologous stem cell transplantation, and prior brentuximab vedotin exposure was what differed among cohorts A, B and C. The trial cohort included 56 patients with relapsed/refractory classical Hodgkin lymphoma, and each patient had a best overall response of complete response, partial response or progressive disease. In the multi-cohort phase II CheckMate 205 trial, trial patients received single-agent nivolumab. An independent review committee assessed best overall response by applying the 2007 International Working Group response criteria. Trial PBMCs were collected immediately before nivolumab initiation (C1D1) and during therapy at cycle 2 day 1 and cycle 4 day 1. Peripheral blood was collected in 8 mL Vacutainer Cell Preparation Tubes, from which PBMCs were isolated by centrifugation and then cryopreserved.

On this clone itself: Its antigen remains unidentified. Base qualities are not recorded, but no much larger clone differs from it by a single base.

V is shortened by 4 bases, J by 2 bases, and the region joining them spans 14 bases. The CDR3 spans 15 residues, from the cysteine through the phenylalanine. CDR3 DNA is the only sequence kept; it has 45 bases, read in frame from the first base. From a lookup of the germline V gene, CDR1 and CDR2 are SGHTA and FQGNSA. The receptor was isolated from a human donor with classical Hodgkin lymphoma. The sample was peripheral blood mononuclear cells (PBMCs), taken before the fourth cycle of nivolumab. The rearrangement combines TRBV7-2 with TRBJ1-2; perhaps TRBD1 is the D gene, with 6 bases matching. CDR3 reads: CASSSWDTPNYGYTF. The DNA sequence reads TGTGCCAGCAGCTCGTGGGACACGCCGAACTATGGCTACACCTTC.